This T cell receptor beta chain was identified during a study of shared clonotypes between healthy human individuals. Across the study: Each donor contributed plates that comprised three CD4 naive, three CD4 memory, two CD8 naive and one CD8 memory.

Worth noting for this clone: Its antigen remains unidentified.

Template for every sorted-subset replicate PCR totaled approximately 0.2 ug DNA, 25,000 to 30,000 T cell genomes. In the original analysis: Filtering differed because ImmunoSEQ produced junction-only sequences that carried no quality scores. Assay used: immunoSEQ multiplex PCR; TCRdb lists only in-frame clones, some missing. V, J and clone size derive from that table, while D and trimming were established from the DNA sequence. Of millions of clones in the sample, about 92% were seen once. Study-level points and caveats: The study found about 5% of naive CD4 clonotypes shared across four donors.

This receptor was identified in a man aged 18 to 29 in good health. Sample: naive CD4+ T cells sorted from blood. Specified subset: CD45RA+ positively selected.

The CDR3 DNA is TGTGCCTCCGGGACACCTCGGGGCACCGGGGAGCTGTTTTTT. Its translation is CASGTPRGTGELFF. The chain couples TRBV6-4 to TRBJ2-2, with a weak D call TRBD1 (6 bases). This CDR3 is built from 14 residues. Trimming stripped 11 bases from V and 4 bases from J, with 17 bases between. Germline V gene sequence: CDR1 MRHNA, CDR2 SNTAGT.